This TCR beta chain was sequenced for a study of T cells in Graves' hyperthyroidism and ophthalmopathy. No ophthalmopathy progression within 18 months constituted stable Graves' hyperthyroidism. The sample holds many counts of this clonotype. Its antigen is as yet unknown. The CDR3 is made up of 16 amino acids. After removal of 2 bases from V and 2 bases from J, the junction contained 7 bases not matched to a gene. In germline, CDR1 is SGHTA, CDR2 FQGNSA. RNA transcripts yielded amplified TCR beta CDR3 regions. The HTBI primer set was used in a first-round RT-PCR of the TCR CDR3. Via MiXCR, TCRdb re-called the multiplex PCR reads, giving one row per CDR3 protein. The table has more than 650,000 distinct CDR3 sequences, 14% seen once. Study observations and caveats: Within blood appeared most thyroid clonotypes that had expanded above 0.001.

This TCR derives from a woman younger than 35 with Graves' hyperthyroidism. V is TRBV7-2 and J is TRBJ2-7; 9 bases are a match to TRBD2. Sequencing used blood. The DNA of the CDR3 is TGTGCCAGCAGCTTATCAACTAGCGGGTCCCCCTACGAGCAGTACTTC. This gives the protein CASSLSTSGSPYEQYF. Together with reference TRBV7-2 and TRBJ2-7, the CDR3 gives the full variable domain: GAGVSQSPSNKVTEKGKDVELRCDPISGHTALYWYRQSLGQGLEFLIYFQGNSAPDKSGLPSDRFSAERTGGSVSTLTIQRTQQEDSAVYLCASSLSTSGSPYEQYFGPGTRLTVT.